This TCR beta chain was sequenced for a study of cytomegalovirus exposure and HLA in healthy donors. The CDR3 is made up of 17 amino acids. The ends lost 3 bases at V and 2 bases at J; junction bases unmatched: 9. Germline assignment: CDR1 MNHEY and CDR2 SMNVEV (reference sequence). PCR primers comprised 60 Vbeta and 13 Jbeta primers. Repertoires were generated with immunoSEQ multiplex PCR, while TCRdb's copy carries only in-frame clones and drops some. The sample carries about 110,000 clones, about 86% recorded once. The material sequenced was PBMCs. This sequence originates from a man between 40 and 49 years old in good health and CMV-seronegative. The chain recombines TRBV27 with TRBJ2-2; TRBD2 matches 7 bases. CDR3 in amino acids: CASSFLGGGVNTGELFF. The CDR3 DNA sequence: TGTGCCAGCAGTTTTTTGGGGGGAGGGGTCAACACCGGGGAGCTGTTTTTT.